Listed below are T cell receptor beta chains from one sample, sequenced in a study of T cell responses to AZD1222 COVID-19 vaccine. Profiling relied on immunoSEQ multiplex PCR, and the TCRdb table lists in-frame clones only, not all of them. Seen here are under 200,000 clones, 85% to 95% observed once, and the top ten hold 1% to 1.5%. Sequenced here: peripheral blood, sampled on day 0 of AZD1222 vaccination. The source of these receptors is an adult in good health. The CDR3 runs from the conserved cysteine through the conserved F or W. D genes are given only for firm matches. Expanded clones get a size class; other rows say once, few or many, or leave the size out.

d_call j_call cdr3_length clone_size v_call cdr3_aa
NA TRBJ2-7 17 NA TRBV4-1 CASCLIAGFSFTYEQYF
NA TRBJ1-6 13 NA TRBV7-9 CASSLGGNSPLHF
NA TRBJ1-2 13 NA TRBV5-6 CASSPRHNYGYTF
TRBD1 TRBJ2-7 12 NA TRBV27 CASSQTGADQYF
NA TRBJ2-7 12 NA TRBV7-2 CASSLEPYEQYF
NA TRBJ1-2 13 NA TRBV27 CASRTTGTYGYTF
NA TRBJ1-2 16 NA TRBV6-2/TRBV6-3 CASSYRRGDRRQGYTF
TRBD2 TRBJ2-7 16 NA TRBV10-2 CASSEAGTSGSYEQYF
NA TRBJ1-5 14 few TRBV2 CASSERGRHQPQHF
NA TRBJ1-5 19 NA TRBV7-9 CASSHLDTSGPIWNQPQHF
NA TRBJ1-4 15 NA TRBV9 CASSPLGRTNEKLFF
TRBD1 TRBJ2-2 15 NA TRBV11-3 CASSLTSTGTGELFF
NA TRBJ1-1 14 NA TRBV4-2 CASSQDSDVTEAFF
NA TRBJ1-6 14 NA TRBV27 CASGEGPFDSPLHF
NA TRBJ2-2 16 NA TRBV19 CASSIERGSNTGELFF
TRBD1 TRBJ1-5 17 NA TRBV19 CASSPRTGWVSNQPQHF
NA TRBJ1-1 15 NA TRBV9 CASSVGGTADTEAFF
TRBD1 TRBJ1-1 13 once TRBV24-1 CATRGGGGTEAFF
NA TRBJ1-5 16 NA TRBV6-6 CASSYRYRPVDQPQHF
TRBD1 TRBJ1-2 14 NA TRBV20-1 CSASNGQASYGYTF
NA TRBJ2-7 14 NA TRBV7-9 CASSLDSLAYEQYF
TRBD1 TRBJ1-2 14 NA TRBV19 CASSMGQVPGGYTF
NA TRBJ1-5 15 NA TRBV28 CASSFWTGLNQPQHF
TRBD1 TRBJ1-3 15 NA TRBV25-1 CASSFVTGVGNTIYF
NA TRBJ1-6 15 NA TRBV18 CASSATSPGYSPLHF
TRBD1 TRBJ1-3 15 NA TRBV9 CASSNPRDSGNTIYF
NA TRBJ1-1 20 once TRBV7-2 CASSLATRGRSYFMNTEAFF
NA TRBJ1-1 11 NA TRBV2 CASREGLVAFF
NA TRBJ2-2 14 NA TRBV2 CASRGTTGTGELFF
TRBD2 TRBJ2-3 16 NA TRBV7-8 CASSSGLAGGTSTQYF
TRBD2 TRBJ2-7 15 NA TRBV6-2/TRBV6-3 CASSGRGGTYYEQYF
TRBD2 TRBJ2-3 15 NA TRBV6-5 CASRPSGGITDTQYF
NA TRBJ1-2 14 NA TRBV4-1 CASSQLRSLYGYTF
TRBD1 TRBJ1-2 15 few TRBV7-2 CASSDSRQGPYGYTF
NA TRBJ2-3 15 NA TRBV6-5 CASSYQLELADTQYF
NA TRBJ2-7 14 NA TRBV5-1 CASSLDRSLREQYF
NA TRBJ2-1 15 NA TRBV7-6 CASSLDVGRYNEQFF
NA TRBJ1-2 14 NA TRBV6-5 CASSYSNRVNGYTF
TRBD1 TRBJ2-7 16 NA TRBV9 CASSGTGTGYPHEQYF
TRBD2 TRBJ2-7 15 NA TRBV6-2/TRBV6-3 CASIPGGVWSNEQYF
NA TRBJ1-4 11 few TRBV6-5 CATGGQLELFF
NA TRBJ1-5 13 once TRBV3-1/TRBV3-2 CASSQGVHQPQHF
NA TRBJ1-1 13 NA TRBV10-1 CASSDQKNTEAFF
TRBD1 TRBJ2-7 14 few TRBV28 CASGETGGHYEQYF
NA TRBJ1-1 14 NA TRBV3-1/TRBV3-2 CASSPLSVNTEAFF
NA TRBJ1-5 15 NA TRBV6-4 CASSLDGNSNQPQHF
TRBD2 TRBJ2-3 15 NA TRBV11-2 CASSLLAGMTDTQYF
NA TRBJ1-1 14 NA TRBV19 CASRGRQVLTEAFF
NA TRBJ1-4 15 NA TRBV15 CATSRDMGGGEKLFF
NA TRBJ1-2 10 NA TRBV20-1 CSADTGGYTF
NA TRBJ1-1 14 NA TRBV7-3 CASSLGGGYTEAFF
NA TRBJ1-1 15 NA TRBV5-6 CASSSGLMGNTEAFF
TRBD2 TRBJ2-5 14 NA TRBV5-1 CASRSGGAQETQYF
TRBD1 TRBJ1-1 13 NA TRBV6-2/TRBV6-3 CASSRQGATEAFF
NA TRBJ1-1 13 NA TRBV3-1/TRBV3-2 CASRKGLNTEAFF